This is a list of T cell receptor beta chains from one sample in a study of blood T cell repertoires in COVID-19. TCRdb keeps only in-frame clones here, not all; method: immunoSEQ multiplex PCR. The sample lists approximately 240,000 clones, around 82% occurring once. What was sequenced was peripheral blood. The origin of the receptors is an elderly woman with active or convalescent COVID-19. CDR3s include the opening cysteine and the closing phenylalanine or tryptophan. A D gene is named only where the DNA matches it firmly. For some rows the clone size is stated as once, few or many, or as a class when expanded; others skip it.

cdr3_aa | cdr3_nt | v_call | d_call | clone_size | j_call | cdr3_length
CASSTSGLGNSPLHF | TGTGCCAGCAGTACTTCAGGGTTGGGTAATTCACCCCTCCACTTT | TRBV28 | . | . | TRBJ1-6 | 15
CASSTRQTDTQYF | TGCGCCAGCAGCACCCGACAGACAGATACGCAGTATTTT | TRBV5-1 | . | once | TRBJ2-3 | 13
CASSGGQGASQPQHF | TGCGCCAGCAGCGGTGGACAGGGGGCAAGTCAGCCCCAGCATTTT | TRBV4-1 | TRBD1 | . | TRBJ1-5 | 15
CASSRGGPYQETQYF | TGTGCCAGCAGCCGAGGAGGCCCGTACCAAGAGACCCAGTACTTC | TRBV5-4 | . | . | TRBJ2-5 | 15
CANTGVNTEAFF | TGTGCCAACACAGGGGTGAACACTGAAGCTTTCTTT | TRBV12-3/TRBV12-4 | TRBD1 | . | TRBJ1-1 | 12
CASSPRGSNEKLFF | TGTGCCAGCTCACCAAGGGGGAGTAATGAAAAACTGTTTTTT | TRBV18 | . | few | TRBJ1-4 | 14
CAWSAGPTGYDAEAFF | TGTGCCTGGAGTGCAGGACCGACAGGGTATGATGCTGAAGCTTTCTTT | TRBV30 | TRBD1 | . | TRBJ1-1 | 16
CASSLRGYTQYF | TGTGCCAGCAGCCTAAGGGGTTATACGCAGTATTTT | TRBV6-5 | . | . | TRBJ2-3 | 12
CASSPWDRPQHF | TGTGCCAGCAGTCCCTGGGACAGGCCCCAGCATTTT | TRBV28 | TRBD1 | . | TRBJ1-5 | 12
CASSLDGGGSPLHF | TGTGCCAGCAGCTTAGACGGGGGAGGATCACCCCTCCACTTT | TRBV7-9 | . | . | TRBJ1-6 | 14
CAISASTHQGMNTEAFF | TGTGCCATCAGTGCATCGACTCACCAGGGGATGAACACTGAAGCTTTCTTT | TRBV10-3 | . | . | TRBJ1-1 | 17
CASSLGGGPQHF | TGTGCCAGCAGCTTAGGGGGGGGTCCCCAGCATTTT | TRBV11-2 | . | . | TRBJ1-5 | 12
CAWSAGIQGRLEYF | TGTGCCTGGAGTGCAGGAATACAGGGGAGGTTGGAGTACTTC | TRBV30 | . | . | TRBJ2-7 | 14
CASRSQGFDQPQHF | TGTGCCAGCAGGTCCCAGGGTTTTGATCAGCCCCAGCATTTT | TRBV6-5 | . | once | TRBJ1-5 | 14
CASSALQGYEQYF | TGTGCCAGCAGCGCATTACAGGGCTACGAGCAGTACTTC | TRBV9 | . | few | TRBJ2-7 | 13
CASSFQGAGGEKLFF | TGTGCCAGCAGCTTTCAGGGGGCTGGGGGTGAAAAACTGTTTTTT | TRBV9 | TRBD1 | once | TRBJ1-4 | 15
CASSSSGGINEKLFF | TGTGCCAGCAGTTCATCGGGGGGTATTAATGAAAAACTGTTTTTT | TRBV25-1 | . | . | TRBJ1-4 | 15
CASSPGTFGSPLHF | TGTGCCAGCAGTCCGGGGACATTTGGCTCACCCCTCCACTTT | TRBV28 | . | . | TRBJ1-6 | 14
CASSRGWQASVPNEKLFF | TGTGCCAGCAGCCGCGGGTGGCAGGCGTCTGTGCCTAATGAAAAACTGTTTTTT | TRBV5-8 | . | . | TRBJ1-4 | 18
CASSPGQAVYEQYF | TGTGCCAGCAGCCCGGGACAGGCAGTATACGAGCAGTACTTC | TRBV3-1/TRBV3-2 | TRBD1 | once | TRBJ2-7 | 14
CARSLGQGCGYTF | TGTGCCAGAAGCTTGGGACAGGGCTGCGGCTACACCTTC | TRBV5-3 | TRBD1 | . | TRBJ1-2 | 13
CASTGVSGNTIYF | TGTGCCAGTACGGGGGTCTCTGGAAACACCATATATTTT | TRBV19 | . | . | TRBJ1-3 | 13
CASSSRQAYLDGYTF | TGTGCCAGCTCATCTCGACAGGCTTATCTGGATGGCTACACCTTC | TRBV18 | . | once | TRBJ1-2 | 15
CAWSTGTENEKLFF | TGTGCCTGGAGCACCGGGACAGAGAATGAAAAACTGTTTTTT | TRBV30 | TRBD1 | . | TRBJ1-4 | 14
CAISNTGELFF | TGTGCCATATCGAACACCGGGGAGCTGTTTTTT | TRBV3-1/TRBV3-2 | . | . | TRBJ2-2 | 11
CASRIDGLGDYGYTF | TGTGCCAGCAGAATTGACGGCCTGGGAGACTATGGCTACACCTTC | TRBV2 | . | . | TRBJ1-2 | 15
CASRGISRPYGYGYTF | TGTGCCAGCCGCGGAATCAGCCGGCCATATGGCTATGGCTACACCTTC | TRBV28 | . | . | TRBJ1-2 | 16
CASTMGRGAYEQYF | TGTGCCAGCACCATGGGGAGGGGAGCCTACGAGCAGTACTTC | TRBV28 | TRBD2 | . | TRBJ2-7 | 14
CASSLGGGGGAGGYGYTF | TGTGCCAGCAGCTTAGGGGGAGGAGGGGGCGCAGGCGGCTATGGCTACACCTTC | TRBV7-2 | TRBD1 | . | TRBJ1-2 | 18
CATSRVGSTARDYGYTF | TGTGCCACCAGCAGAGTCGGTTCGACAGCTAGGGACTATGGCTACACCTTC | TRBV15 | . | . | TRBJ1-2 | 17
CASSHLNSPLHF | TGTGCCAGCAGCCACCTTAATTCACCCCTCCACTTT | TRBV3-1/TRBV3-2 | . | . | TRBJ1-6 | 12